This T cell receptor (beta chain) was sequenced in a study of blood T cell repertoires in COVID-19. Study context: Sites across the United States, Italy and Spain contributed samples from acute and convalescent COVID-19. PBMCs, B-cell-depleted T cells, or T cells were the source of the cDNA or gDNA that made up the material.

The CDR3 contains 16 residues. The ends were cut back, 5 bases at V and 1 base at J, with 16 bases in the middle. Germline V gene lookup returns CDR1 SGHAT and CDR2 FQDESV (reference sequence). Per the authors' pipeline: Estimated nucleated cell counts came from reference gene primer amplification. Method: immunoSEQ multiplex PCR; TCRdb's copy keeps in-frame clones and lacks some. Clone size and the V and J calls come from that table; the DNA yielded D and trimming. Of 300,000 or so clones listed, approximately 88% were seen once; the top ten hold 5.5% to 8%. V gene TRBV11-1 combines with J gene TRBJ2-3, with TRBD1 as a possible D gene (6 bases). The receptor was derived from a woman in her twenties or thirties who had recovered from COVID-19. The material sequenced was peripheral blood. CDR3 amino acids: CASSERWGLGTDTQYF. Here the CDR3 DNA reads TGTGCCAGCAGCGAGAGGTGGGGGCTCGGCACAGATACGCAGTATTTT.